This TCR beta chain originates from a study of cytomegalovirus exposure and HLA in healthy donors. The PCR contained 60 Vbeta and 13 Jbeta primers. This table comes from immunoSEQ multiplex PCR, and its TCRdb copy is limited to in-frame clones, with some not included. The sample lists some 96,000 clones; about three quarters were seen once. In nominal health when sampled, donors likely had unrecorded immune exposures nonetheless. Study observations and caveats: One variant, a missense change in DCLRE1C, was linked in a later analysis to TCR beta V- and J-gene trimming. An apparent linkage of common viral pathogens to several of the most significant clusters emerged in a later analysis. Within an earlier analysis, most TCR beta V segments proved productive either about 90% or about 30% of the time.

V lost 3 bases, J lost 2 bases, and 4 bases stayed unmatched. The CDR3 sequence is 15 residues long. Per the germline V gene, CDR1 is SEHNR and CDR2 is FQNEAQ (reference sequence). In the case of this clone: Its target is unknown.

Specimen: PBMCs. This clonotype originated in a man aged 35-49 years in good health and CMV-seropositive. The chain is built from TRBV7-9 and TRBJ2-7, with 10 bases aligning to TRBD2. The CDR3 DNA follows: TGTGCCAGCAGCTTCGGACTAGCGGAGGCCTACGAGCAGTACTTC. Its protein product is CASSFGLAEAYEQYF.